Below are 21 T cell receptor beta chains sequenced from a single sample in a study of CD8+ T cells in alopecia areata. As the sequencing template, cDNA was produced by extracting RNA and reverse transcribing it. This table comes from immunoSEQ multiplex PCR, and its TCRdb copy is limited to in-frame clones, with some not included. The sample consists of roughly 150,000 clones, roughly 61% of them appearing once. Sequencing used CD4+ T cells sorted from blood, obtained at week 0. The receptors stem from a human donor with alopecia areata.

This clone occurred once. Sequence at one end of the junction differs from germline and may be a read error. The chain uses TRBV7-7 and TRBJ2-3; 7 bases align to TRBD1. The CDR3 has 14 amino acids. CDR1 and CDR2 from the germline V gene are SSHAT and FNYEAQ (reference sequence). CDR3 in amino acids: CASSSGTATDTQYF. For the CDR3, the DNA is TGTGCTAGCAGCTCCGGGACAGCCACAGATACGCAGTATTTT.

The chain has TRBV18 and TRBJ2-6, with 9 nucleotides matching TRBD1. Trimming took 3 bases from V and 0 from J; bases not matched to a gene: 6. CDR1 KGHSH and CDR2 LQKENI come from the germline V gene. The CDR3 runs to 18 residues. The DNA for the CDR3 is TGTGCCAGCTCACCGGGACAGGGTGCGAGCTCTGGGGCCAACGTCCTGACTTTC. Its protein product is CASSPGQGASSGANVLTF.

This clone was detected a few times. The chain is built from TRBV19 and TRBJ2-1; the D is unclear. The CDR3 spans 13 residues. V was trimmed by 10 bases and J by 6 bases, leaving 16 bases between them. Germline loops: CDR1 LNHDA, CDR2 SQIVND (reference sequence). The CDR3 DNA sequence: TGTGCCACCCGGTCCCTAAAGGTCAATGAGCAGTTCTTC. Its translation is CATRSLKVNEQFF.

This clone has just a few counts. CDR3 sequence reads: CASSLRDSEAFF. CDR3 nucleotide sequence: TGTGCCAGCAGCTTACGGGACAGTGAAGCTTTCTTT. V usage is TRBV9 and J usage is TRBJ1-1, with TRBD1 identical over 7 bases. The CDR3 runs to 12 residues. CDR1 SGDLS and CDR2 YYNGEE come from the germline V gene. Losses at the gene ends were 4 bases for V and 7 bases for J; bases not matched to a gene: 4.

This clone was observed a handful of times. The chain recombines TRBV29-1 with TRBJ1-2, with D possibly TRBD1 on 5 matching bases. The germline V and J ends were trimmed by 6 bases and 0 bases, with 14 bases remaining between them. From germline, CDR1 is SQVTM and CDR2 ANQGSEA. The CDR3 runs to 14 residues. DNA of the CDR3: TGCAGCGTGCACAGGTTACGCCCTAACTATGGCTACACCTTC. Its translation: CSVHRLRPNYGYTF. Supplemented by reference TRBV29-1 and TRBJ1-2, the full variable domain reads SAVISQKPSRDICQRGTSLTIQCQVDSQVTMMFWYRQQPGQSLTLIATANQGSEATYESGFVIDKFPISRPNLTFSTLTVSNMSPEDSSIYLCSVHRLRPNYGYTFGSGTRLTVV.

The chain has TRBV10-3 and TRBJ2-1; 7 bases are a match to TRBD1. The CDR3 runs 15 residues. Germline CDR1 is ENHRY and CDR2 is SYGVKD. The J segment lost 0 bases and the V segment lost 6 bases, leaving 5 bases of the junction unmatched. Here the CDR3 DNA reads TGTGCCATCAGAGAGGACAGGAGCTCCTACAATGAGCAGTTCTTC. Translating gives CAIREDRSSYNEQFF.

The chain employs TRBV7-8 and TRBJ2-5; 7 nucleotides match TRBD2. V was clipped by 3 bases and J by 5 bases; unmatched bases: 3. Germline-derived CDR1 and CDR2 are SGHVS and FQNEAQ. This CDR3 is built from 13 residues. In DNA, the CDR3 is TGTGCCAGCAGCTTGGTCGGGAGGGAGACCCAGTACTTC. It specifies CASSLVGRETQYF.

The chain combines TRBV9 with TRBJ2-3; TRBD1 aligns across 8 bases. CDR3 length: 14 amino acids. Germline CDR1 and CDR2: SGDLS and YYNGEE. V gave up 3 bases and J gave up 4 bases; unmatched junction bases: 4. This chain's CDR3 is CASSATGGPDTQYF. The CDR3 DNA reads as TGTGCCAGCAGCGCAACAGGGGGGCCAGATACGCAGTATTTT. The full variable domain, its missing parts supplied by reference TRBV9 and TRBJ2-3, is DSGVTQTPKHLITATGQRVTLRCSPRSGDLSVYWYQQSLDQGLQFLIQYYNGEERAKGNILERFSAQQFPDLHSELNLSSLELGDSALYFCASSATGGPDTQYFGPGTRLTVL.

This chain connects TRBV6-5 to TRBJ2-1; unclear D gene. Germline values: CDR1 MNHEY, CDR2 SVGAGI. The CDR3 spans 13 residues. V lost 7 bases to trimming and J lost 5 bases, with 12 bases between them. CDR3 residues: CASTKRPNNEQFF. In nucleotides, the CDR3 is TGTGCCAGCACGAAGAGACCTAACAATGAGCAGTTCTTC.

The V call is TRBV27, the J call TRBJ2-3; D possibly corresponds to TRBD1 (6 bases). CDR3 length: 15 residues. V was clipped by 2 bases and J by 9 bases, with 18 bases between them. Germline V gene data show CDR1 as MNHEY and CDR2 as SMNVEV (reference sequence). CDR3 region: CASSLRRQAPETQYF. For the CDR3, the DNA is TGTGCCAGCAGTTTAAGACGACAGGCCCCGGAAACGCAGTATTTT.

This chain connects TRBV5-1 to TRBJ2-5; perhaps D is TRBD1 or TRBD2 (6 bases each). The germline CDR1 and CDR2 sequences are SGHRS and YFSETQ. The CDR3 is 15 residues long. V lost 0 bases and J lost 1, with 10 bases in between. CDR3 DNA: TGCGCCAGCAGCTTGGCCGGGGGCAGCCAAGAGACCCAGTACTTC. Its protein product is CASSLAGGSQETQYF.

J is TRBJ1-3 and V is TRBV6-5; D call uncertain. The ends were cut back, 6 bases at V and 1 base at J, with 10 bases in the middle. Germline assignment: CDR1 MNHEY and CDR2 SVGAGI. The CDR3 runs 14 residues. In nucleotides, the CDR3 is TGTGCCAGCAGAAGGACTGAGTCTGGAAACACCATATATTTT. It is translated as CASRRTESGNTIYF.

The CDR3 region has the DNA TGTGCCATCAGTGGTGAGAACACTGAAGCTTTCTTT. It specifies CAISGENTEAFF. The chain has TRBV10-3 and TRBJ1-1; D is uncertain. CDR3 length: 12 amino acids. V was cut by 4 bases and J by 1 base, with 4 bases left in between. Germline-derived CDR1 and CDR2 are ENHRY and SYGVKD.

V gene TRBV30 combines with J gene TRBJ2-3; TRBD2 matches at 7 bases. Looked up from germline, CDR1 is GTSNPN and CDR2 is SVGIG (reference sequence). J was trimmed by 2 bases and V by 3 bases; bases with no gene match: 8. CDR3 length equals 15 residues. CDR3 residues: CAWRPLAFSTDTQYF. As DNA, the CDR3 is TGTGCCTGGAGACCACTAGCGTTCTCCACAGATACGCAGTATTTT.

Concerning this clone itself: Other DNA sequences in the sample encode the same CDR3. The rearrangement joins TRBV30 to TRBJ2-5; unclear D gene. Trimming cost V 1 base and J 2 bases, with 2 bases left between them. Germline V gene data show CDR1 as GTSNPN and CDR2 as SVGIG (reference sequence). The CDR3 is made up of 11 amino acids. The CDR3 is CAWSAQETQYF. The CDR3 nucleotides are TGTGCCTGGAGTGCTCAAGAGACCCAGTACTTC.

The chain employs TRBV7-2 and TRBJ2-3, with D possibly being TRBD2 (6 bases). The CDR3 totals 14 residues. Trimming pared 5 bases from V and 5 bases from J, leaving 14 bases between. Germline CDR1 reads SGHTA; CDR2 reads FQGNSA. The chain's CDR3 is CASSPEPRGDTQYF. The DNA of the CDR3 is TGTGCCAGCAGCCCCGAACCGCGGGGAGATACGCAGTATTTT.

This rearrangement joins TRBV14 to TRBJ2-5; 9 positions agree with TRBD2. This CDR3 contains 15 residues. J was trimmed by 7 bases and V by 1 base; bases with no gene match: 7. Germline lookup yields CDR1 SGHDN and CDR2 FVKESK. This CDR3 is CASSQAPSGAGTQYF. In DNA form, the CDR3 reads TGTGCCAGCAGCCAAGCGCCTAGCGGGGCCGGGACCCAGTACTTC.

The J gene is TRBJ1-5, the V gene TRBV29-1; D perhaps matches TRBD1 (6 bases). The CDR3 loop spans 12 amino acids. Germline V lookup: CDR1 SQVTM, CDR2 ANQGSEA. Trimming removed 7 bases at V and 5 bases at J, with 12 bases between. The CDR3: CSAGDIDQPQHF. CDR3 sequence (DNA): TGCAGCGCCGGGGACATCGATCAGCCCCAGCATTTT.

This clone was detected a few times. This rearrangement joins TRBV29-1 to TRBJ1-2; D might be TRBD1 (6 bases). Trimming shortened V by 8 bases and J by 6 bases, and 16 bases separated the two germline ends. The CDR3 runs to 12 residues. The germline CDR1 and CDR2 sequences are SQVTM and ANQGSEA. The CDR3 bases are TGCAGCTCAGGGGACCCCGGCGATGGCTACACCTTC. Its protein product is CSSGDPGDGYTF.

This sequence joins TRBV5-4 and TRBJ1-1; D is unresolved. The CDR3 has 12 amino acids. V was trimmed by 1 base and J by 4 bases, leaving 5 bases between them. Germline CDR1 and CDR2: SGHNT and YYREEE (reference sequence). CDR3 in DNA: TGTGCCAGCAGCTTGAGGGCCACTGAAGCTTTCTTT. This translates into CASSLRATEAFF.

The chain is built from TRBV2 and TRBJ1-5; D remains ambiguous. The CDR3 runs to 12 residues. V lost 6 bases and J lost 4, with 7 bases in between. Germline CDR1 SNHLY, CDR2 FYNNEI. The CDR3 DNA sequence: TGTGCCAGCAGCCGGGGAAATCAGCCCCAGCATTTT. Its translation is CASSRGNQPQHF.